The 9 T cell receptor beta chains presented below share a single source sample, sequenced in a study of T cells in women clearing cervical HPV infection. Method: immunoSEQ multiplex PCR; TCRdb's copy keeps in-frame clones and lacks some. Its table lists 23,000 or so clones. Sequencing was performed on blood buffy coat. Receptors originate from a woman between 18 and 75 years old with a cervical HPV16 infection that either progressed to CIN3+ or cleared (not recorded which).

Concerning this clone: The read stops 3 residues short of the end of the CDR3; the missing end is completed from the germline J gene. V gene TRBV6-4 combines with J gene TRBJ1-1; D remains ambiguous. Germline V gene data show CDR1 as MRHNA and CDR2 as SNTAGT. This CDR3 is built from 14 residues. Trimming took off 6 bases at V and 5 bases at J, with 16 bases between the two ends. The CDR3 bases that were read are TGTGCCAGCAGACTATCATCAGAGGTGACTGAA. This gives the protein CASRLSSEVTE. In full, the CDR3 reads CASRLSSEVTEAFF.

For this clone: The read halts 3 residues ahead of the CDR3 end, with the missing end drawn from the germline J gene. The chain combines TRBV20-1 with TRBJ2-1; D gene ambiguous. V lost 3 bases, J lost 4 bases, and 10 bases lay in between. The CDR3 runs to 13 residues. Germline V gene lookup returns CDR1 DFQATT and CDR2 SNEGSKA (reference sequence). CDR3 DNA, as far as it was read: TGCAGTGCTAGTTCCTCTATTTACAATGAG. Amino acids: CSASSSIYNE. The full CDR3 protein reads CSASSSIYNEQFF.

For this clone: Read sequence stops 3 residues before the CDR3 end, and the germline J gene provides the missing end. The chain recombines TRBV5-5 with TRBJ2-3, with no clear D. The germline V gene has CDR1 SGHKS and CDR2 YYEKEE (reference sequence). V lost 4 bases, J lost 5 bases, and 5 bases lay in between. The CDR3 length is 11 residues. CDR3 bases read: TGTGCCAGCAGCAGACTAGATACG. Translating it yields CASSRLDT. The entire CDR3 is CASSRLDTQYF.

Comments on this clone: The sequence runs out 3 residues before the end of the CDR3; the remainder is reconstructed from the germline J gene. The chain joins TRBV7-3 to TRBJ2-3, with 13 bases that match TRBD2. The CDR3 sequence is 18 residues long. Germline V gene data show CDR1 as SGHTA and CDR2 as FQGTGA. CDR3 bases read: TGTGCCAGCAGCTTACAACCCAGGGGACTAGCGGGGTGGGAGACG. Translated, it gives CASSLQPRGLAGWET. The whole CDR3 reads CASSLQPRGLAGWETQYF. The whole variable domain, remainder taken from reference TRBV7-3 and TRBJ2-3, is GAGVSQTPSNKVTEKGKYVELRCDPISGHTALYWYRQSLGQGPEFLIYFQGTGAADDSGLPNDRFFAVRPEGSVSTLKIQRTERGDSAVYLCASSLQPRGLAGWETQYFGPGTRLTVL.

Comment on this clone: Read data end 3 residues before the CDR3 end; the end is taken from the germline J gene. The J gene is TRBJ2-5, the V gene TRBV2, with TRBD1 matching 7 bases. This CDR3 spans 13 amino acids. CDR1 is SNHLY, CDR2 FYNNEI, per germline. V was pared by 10 bases and J by 7 bases, with 12 bases of the junction left unmatched. CDR3 region: CATGPGGFLTQYF. The covered CDR3 bases are TGTGCCACGGGACCAGGGGGATTTTTGACC.

As for this clone: The CDR3 is cut off 3 residues early in the read; its end comes from the germline J gene. J is TRBJ1-2 and V is TRBV5-1; D uncertain. V was trimmed by 0 bases and J by 2 bases, leaving 17 bases between them. The germline V gene encodes CDR1 SGHRS and CDR2 YFSETQ. The CDR3 spans 17 residues. The covered CDR3 bases are TGCGCCAGCAGCTTGGCTAAGGGCCAGACCCGGAACTATGGC. This codes for CASSLAKGQTRNYG. The CDR3 as a whole reads CASSLAKGQTRNYGYTF.

As concerns this clone: The sequenced fragment ends 3 residues before the CDR3 boundary, so the rest is inferred from the germline J gene. This chain connects TRBV30 to TRBJ1-2; D not resolved. Deletions cut 0 bases from V and 4 bases from J, with 9 bases between. The CDR3 has 13 residues. Germline V gene sequence: CDR1 GTSNPN, CDR2 SVGIG (reference sequence). The CDR3 sequence is CAWSVLSPYGYTF. The part of the CDR3 DNA that was read is TGTGCCTGGAGTGTACTGAGTCCCTATGGC.

Details on this clone: The read terminates 3 residues before the CDR3 end, so the remaining end is supplied by the germline J gene. This chain connects TRBV30 to TRBJ2-4, with TRBD1 as a possible D gene (5 bases). This CDR3 region has 13 residues. Germline V gene sequence: CDR1 GTSNPN, CDR2 SVGIG (reference sequence). CDR3 in amino acids: CAWSVVGAHGQYF. Incomplete CDR3 DNA: TGTGCCTGGAGTGTAGTAGGGGCCCATGGT.

The CDR3 bases that were read are TGTGCCAGCAGCTTAGCGCTCGGGTCGAACGAG. It encodes CASSLALGSNE. The whole CDR3 protein reads CASSLALGSNEQYF. The V and J genes are TRBV7-2 and TRBJ2-7; D uncertain. The read gets to within 3 residues of the CDR3 end, and the germline J gene fills in the rest. The V end was cut by 0 bases, the J end by 5 bases, with 11 bases between. Germline assignment: CDR1 SGHTA and CDR2 FQGNSA. This CDR3 has 14 amino acids.